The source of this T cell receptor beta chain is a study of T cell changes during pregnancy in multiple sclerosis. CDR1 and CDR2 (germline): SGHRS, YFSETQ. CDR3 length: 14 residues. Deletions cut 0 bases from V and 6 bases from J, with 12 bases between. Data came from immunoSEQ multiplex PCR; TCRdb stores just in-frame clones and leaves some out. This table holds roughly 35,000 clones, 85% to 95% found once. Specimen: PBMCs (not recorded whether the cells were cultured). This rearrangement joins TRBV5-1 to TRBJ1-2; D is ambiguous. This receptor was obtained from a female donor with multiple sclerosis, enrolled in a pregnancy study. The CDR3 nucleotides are TGCGCCAGCAGCTTGGACGCGGACGGGAATGGCTACACCTTC. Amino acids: CASSLDADGNGYTF.